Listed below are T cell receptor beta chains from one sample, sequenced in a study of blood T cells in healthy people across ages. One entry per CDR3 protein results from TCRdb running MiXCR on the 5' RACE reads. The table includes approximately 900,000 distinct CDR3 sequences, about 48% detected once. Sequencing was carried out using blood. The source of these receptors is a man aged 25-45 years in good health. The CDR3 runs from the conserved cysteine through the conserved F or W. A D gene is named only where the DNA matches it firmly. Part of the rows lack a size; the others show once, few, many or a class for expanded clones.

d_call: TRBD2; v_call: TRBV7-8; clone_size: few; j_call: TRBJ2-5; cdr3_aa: CASSLGASGHQETQYF; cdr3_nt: TGTGCCAGCAGCTTAGGGGCTAGCGGGCACCAAGAGACCCAGTACTTC
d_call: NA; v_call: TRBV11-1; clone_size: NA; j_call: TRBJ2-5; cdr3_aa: CASSWGGQQETQYF; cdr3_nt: TGTGCCAGCAGCTGGGGGGGGCAGCAAGAGACCCAGTACTTC
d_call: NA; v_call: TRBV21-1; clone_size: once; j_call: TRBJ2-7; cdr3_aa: CASSKGWISSGGETYEQYF; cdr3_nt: TGTGCCAGCAGCAAAGGGTGGATATCTAGCGGGGGGGAAACCTACGAGCAGTACTTC
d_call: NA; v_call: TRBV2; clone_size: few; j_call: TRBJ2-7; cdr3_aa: CASNSDYLYEQYF; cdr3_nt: TGTGCCAGCAACTCAGACTATCTTTACGAGCAGTACTTC
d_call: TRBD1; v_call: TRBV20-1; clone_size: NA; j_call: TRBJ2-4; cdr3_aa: CSAREGRGQVKNIQYF; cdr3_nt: TGCAGTGCTAGAGAGGGAAGGGGGCAGGTCAAAAACATTCAGTACTTC
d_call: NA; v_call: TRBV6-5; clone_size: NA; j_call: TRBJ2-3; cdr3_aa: CASSPQGWTQYF; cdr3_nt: TGTGCCAGCAGCCCACAGGGTTGGACGCAGTATTTT
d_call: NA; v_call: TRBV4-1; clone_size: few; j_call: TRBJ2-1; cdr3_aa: CASSQEASSYNEQFF; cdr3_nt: TGCGCCAGCAGCCAAGAGGCCAGCTCCTACAATGAGCAGTTCTTC
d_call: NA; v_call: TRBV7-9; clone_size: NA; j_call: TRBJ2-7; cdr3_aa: CASSLGGSEFHEQYF; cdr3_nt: TGTGCCAGCAGCTTAGGGGGATCGGAGTTCCACGAGCAGTACTTC
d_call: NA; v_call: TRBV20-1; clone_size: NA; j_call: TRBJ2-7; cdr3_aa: CSARGTGPWDEQYF; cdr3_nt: TGCAGTGCTAGGGGAACAGGGCCCTGGGACGAGCAGTACTTC
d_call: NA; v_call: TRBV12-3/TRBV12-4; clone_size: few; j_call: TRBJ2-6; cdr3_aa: CASLGDSGANVLTF; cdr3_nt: TGTGCCAGTCTGGGTGACTCTGGGGCCAACGTCCTGACTTTC
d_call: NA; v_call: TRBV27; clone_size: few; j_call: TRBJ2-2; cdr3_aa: CASSLYPSGVEGELFF; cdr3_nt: TGTGCCAGCAGTTTATACCCCTCAGGGGTGGAGGGGGAGCTGTTTTTT
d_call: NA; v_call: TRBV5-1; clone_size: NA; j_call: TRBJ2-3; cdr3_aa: CASSLGGQITDTQYF; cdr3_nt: TGCGCCAGCAGCTTGGGTGGGCAGATCACAGATACGCAGTATTTT
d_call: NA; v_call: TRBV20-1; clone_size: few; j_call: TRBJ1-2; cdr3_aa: CSARDPGVYGYTF; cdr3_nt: TGCAGTGCTAGAGATCCAGGGGTCTATGGCTACACCTTC
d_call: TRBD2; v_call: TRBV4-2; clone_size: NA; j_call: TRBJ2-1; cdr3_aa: CASSTRTSGRGDEQFF; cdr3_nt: TGTGCCAGCAGCACACGGACTAGCGGGAGAGGGGATGAGCAGTTCTTC
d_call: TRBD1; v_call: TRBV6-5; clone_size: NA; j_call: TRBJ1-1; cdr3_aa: CASSYWTGVNTEAFF; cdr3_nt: TGTGCCAGCAGTTACTGGACAGGGGTGAACACTGAAGCTTTCTTT
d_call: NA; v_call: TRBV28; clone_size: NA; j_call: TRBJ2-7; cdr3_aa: CAVARLALLFYEQYF; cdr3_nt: TGTGCCGTAGCCAGACTCGCCCTCCTTTTTTACGAGCAGTACTTC
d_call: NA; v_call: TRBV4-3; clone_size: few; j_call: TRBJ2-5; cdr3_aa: CASSQDRGFQETQYF; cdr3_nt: TGCGCCAGCAGCCAAGACAGGGGCTTCCAAGAGACCCAGTACTTC
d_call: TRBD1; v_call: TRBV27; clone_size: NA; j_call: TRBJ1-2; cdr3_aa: CASSFNRGYGYTF; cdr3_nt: TGTGCCAGCAGTTTCAACAGGGGCTATGGCTACACCTTC
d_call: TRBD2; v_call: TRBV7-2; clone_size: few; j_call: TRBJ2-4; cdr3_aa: CASSGGGTKNIQYF; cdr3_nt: TGTGCCAGCAGCGGGGGGGGGACCAAAAACATTCAGTACTTC
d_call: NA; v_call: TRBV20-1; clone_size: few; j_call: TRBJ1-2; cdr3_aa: CSARDNPNYGYTF; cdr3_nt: TGCAGTGCTAGAGATAACCCAAACTATGGCTACACCTTC
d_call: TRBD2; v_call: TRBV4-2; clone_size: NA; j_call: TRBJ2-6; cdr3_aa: CASSLSRGGKGANALTF; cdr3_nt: TGTGCCAGCAGCCTTTCCCGGGGGGGTAAAGGGGCCAACGCCCTGACTTTC
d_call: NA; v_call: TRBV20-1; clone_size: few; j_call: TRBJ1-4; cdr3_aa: CSAEKGGTNEKLFF; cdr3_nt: TGCAGTGCCGAGAAGGGGGGTACTAATGAAAAACTGTTTTTT
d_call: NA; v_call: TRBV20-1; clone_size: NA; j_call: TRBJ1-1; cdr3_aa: CSAARGDTEAFF; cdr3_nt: TGCAGTGCTGCGCGGGGGGACACTGAAGCTTTCTTT
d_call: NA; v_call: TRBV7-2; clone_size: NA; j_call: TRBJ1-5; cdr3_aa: CASSRNTGLNQPQHF; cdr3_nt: TGTGCCAGCAGCCGAAATACAGGCCTCAATCAGCCCCAGCATTTT
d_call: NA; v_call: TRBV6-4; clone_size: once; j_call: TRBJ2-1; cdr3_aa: CASSLGREGGNEQFF; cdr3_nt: TGTGCCAGCAGTCTGGGCAGGGAAGGGGGCAATGAGCAGTTCTTC
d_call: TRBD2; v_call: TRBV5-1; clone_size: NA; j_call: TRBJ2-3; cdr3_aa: CASSAGLAQDTQYF; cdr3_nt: TGCGCCAGCAGCGCGGGACTAGCCCAAGATACGCAGTATTTT
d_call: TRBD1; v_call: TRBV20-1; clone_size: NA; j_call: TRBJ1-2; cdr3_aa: CSARRPTGVDGYTF; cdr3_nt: TGCAGTGCTAGACGCCCCACAGGGGTCGATGGCTACACCTTC
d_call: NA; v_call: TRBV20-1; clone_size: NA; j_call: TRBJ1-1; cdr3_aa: CSANPAVIMNTEAFF; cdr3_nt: TGCAGTGCTAACCCTGCGGTCATCATGAACACTGAAGCTTTCTTT
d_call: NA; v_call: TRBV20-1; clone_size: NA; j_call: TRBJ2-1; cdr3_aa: CSARSQVSSSYNEQFF; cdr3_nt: TGCAGTGCTAGATCACAGGTCTCGAGCTCCTACAATGAGCAGTTCTTC
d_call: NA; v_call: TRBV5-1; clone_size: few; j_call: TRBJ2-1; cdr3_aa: CASSGESNEQFF; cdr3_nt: TGCGCCAGCAGCGGGGAATCCAATGAGCAGTTCTTC
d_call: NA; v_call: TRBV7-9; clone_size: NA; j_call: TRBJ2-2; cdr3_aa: CASSSWAANTGELFF; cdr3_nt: TGTGCCAGCAGCTCTTGGGCCGCGAACACCGGGGAGCTGTTTTTT
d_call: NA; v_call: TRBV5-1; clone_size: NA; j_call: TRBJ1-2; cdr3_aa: CASSPSASGGSTGYTF; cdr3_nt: TGCGCCAGCAGCCCCTCCGCCTCGGGGGGAAGCACGGGCTACACCTTC
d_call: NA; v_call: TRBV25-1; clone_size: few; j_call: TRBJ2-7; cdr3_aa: CASSEERLASYEQYF; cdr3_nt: TGTGCCAGCAGTGAAGAGCGACTGGCCTCCTACGAGCAGTACTTC
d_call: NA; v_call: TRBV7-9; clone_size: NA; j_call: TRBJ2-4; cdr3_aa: CASRGPSKDIQYF; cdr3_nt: TGTGCCAGCAGGGGTCCCTCGAAAGACATTCAGTACTTC
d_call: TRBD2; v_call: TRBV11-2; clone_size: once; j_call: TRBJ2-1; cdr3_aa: CASSLAGREVNEQFF; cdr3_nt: TGTGCCAGCAGCTTAGCCGGGCGGGAGGTCAATGAGCAGTTCTTC
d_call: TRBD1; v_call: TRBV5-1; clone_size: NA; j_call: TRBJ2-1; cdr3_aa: CASSLTPGTGYNEQFF; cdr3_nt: TGCGCCAGCAGCCTAACCCCCGGGACAGGGTACAATGAGCAGTTCTTC
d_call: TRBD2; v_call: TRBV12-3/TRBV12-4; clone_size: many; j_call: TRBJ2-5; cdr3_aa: CASSLAGGSFQETQYF; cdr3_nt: TGTGCCAGCAGTTTAGCGGGGGGGTCCTTCCAAGAGACCCAGTACTTC
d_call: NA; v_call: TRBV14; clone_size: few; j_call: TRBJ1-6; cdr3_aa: CASSHSGTNSPLHF; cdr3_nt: TGTGCCAGCAGCCACTCAGGGACAAATTCACCCCTCCACTTT
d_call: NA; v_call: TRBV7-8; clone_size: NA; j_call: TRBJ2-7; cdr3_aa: CASSLEAPKEQYF; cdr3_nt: TGTGCCAGCAGCTTAGAAGCCCCGAAAGAGCAGTACTTC
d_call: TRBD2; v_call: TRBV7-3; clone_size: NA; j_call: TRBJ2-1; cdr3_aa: CASSSGLAGGDFNEQFF; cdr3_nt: TGTGCCAGCAGCTCCGGACTAGCGGGGGGCGACTTCAATGAGCAGTTCTTC
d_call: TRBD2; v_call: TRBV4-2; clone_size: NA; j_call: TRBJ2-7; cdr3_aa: CASSHGLAGAYEQYF; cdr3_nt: TGTGCCAGCAGCCACGGACTAGCGGGGGCCTACGAGCAGTACTTC
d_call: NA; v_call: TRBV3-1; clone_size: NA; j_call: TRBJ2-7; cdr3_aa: CASSQDQRKVRTYEQYF; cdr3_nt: TGTGCCAGCAGCCAAGATCAACGGAAGGTCCGAACCTACGAGCAGTACTTC
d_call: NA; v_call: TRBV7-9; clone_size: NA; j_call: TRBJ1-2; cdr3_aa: CASSFYGGDYGYTF; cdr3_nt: TGTGCCAGCAGCTTTTACGGGGGTGACTATGGCTACACCTTC
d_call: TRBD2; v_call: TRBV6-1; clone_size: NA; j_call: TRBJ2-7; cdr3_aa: CASSETSGGDYEQYF; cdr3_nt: TGTGCCAGCAGTGAAACTAGCGGGGGGGACTACGAGCAGTACTTC
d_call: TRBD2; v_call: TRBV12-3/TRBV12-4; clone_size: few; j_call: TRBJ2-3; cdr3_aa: CASRRTSSPTDTQYF; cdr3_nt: TGTGCCAGCCGGAGGACTAGCAGTCCCACAGATACGCAGTATTTT
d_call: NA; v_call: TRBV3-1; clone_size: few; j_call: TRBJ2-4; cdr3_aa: CASSQDLAKNIQYF; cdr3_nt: TGTGCCAGCAGCCAAGACCTTGCCAAAAACATTCAGTACTTC
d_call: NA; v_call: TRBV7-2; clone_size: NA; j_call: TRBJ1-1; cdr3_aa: CASQGNRKNTEAFF; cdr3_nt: TGTGCCAGTCAAGGAAACAGAAAAAACACTGAAGCTTTCTTT
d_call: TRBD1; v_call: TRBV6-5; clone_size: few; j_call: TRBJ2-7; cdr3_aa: CASSYSLDRVSYEQYF; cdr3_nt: TGTGCCAGCAGTTACTCTCTTGACAGGGTGTCCTACGAGCAGTACTTC